The source of this TCR beta chain is a study of blood T cell repertoires in COVID-19. CDR3 length: 15 amino acids. Germline V gene sequence: CDR1 MNHEY, CDR2 SVGAGI. V gave up 7 bases and J gave up 5 bases; unmatched junction bases: 12. Method: immunoSEQ multiplex PCR; TCRdb's copy keeps in-frame clones and lacks some. The profile shows approximately 200,000 clones, around four fifths of them singletons. The sequencing input was peripheral blood. This TCR was recovered from a woman in her 30s with acute or convalescent COVID-19. The rearrangement links TRBV6-5 to TRBJ2-7; TRBD1 aligns across 9 bases. CDR3 in amino acids: CASTISGTGPHEQYF. The CDR3 nucleotides are TGTGCCAGCACGATATCCGGGACAGGGCCACACGAGCAGTACTTC.